This T cell receptor (beta chain) came from a study of T cells after yellow fever vaccination. Study-level findings and limits: A large majority of primary-vaccination clones showed up again after the booster (around 96% CD4, around 85% CD8). Although the secondary response was weaker, it peaked faster, at day 5 versus 15.

On this clonotype: Its antigen remains unknown.

MiXCR was run by TCRdb on the 5' RACE reads, yielding one entry per CDR3 protein. The sample yields about 550,000 distinct CDR3 sequences, less than 20% seen once. This receptor was obtained from a man younger than 45 who received the YFV17D yellow fever vaccine. The sequencing used PBMCs, collected 15 days after the yellow fever booster vaccination.

The CDR3 DNA is TGTGCCAGCAGCGTAGGCAGGTCGTATAATTCACCCCTCCACTTT. Residues: CASSVGRSYNSPLHF. This chain links TRBV9 with TRBJ1-6; D gene uncertain. This CDR3 spans 15 amino acids. With 0 bases removed from V and 4 bases from J, the gap between germline ends came to 8 bases. Germline V gene lookup returns CDR1 SGDLS and CDR2 YYNGEE.